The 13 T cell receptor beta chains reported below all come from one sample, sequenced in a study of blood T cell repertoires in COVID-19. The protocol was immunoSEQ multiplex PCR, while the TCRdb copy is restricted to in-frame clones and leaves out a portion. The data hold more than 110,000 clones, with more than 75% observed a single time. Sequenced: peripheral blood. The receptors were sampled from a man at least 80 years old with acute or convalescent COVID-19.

CDR3 sequence: CASSPGVSSGANVLTF. CDR3 DNA: TGTGCCAGCAGTCCCGGGGTCAGCTCTGGGGCCAACGTCCTGACTTTC. J is TRBJ2-6 and V is TRBV2, with D perhaps TRBD2 (5 bases). This CDR3 comprises 16 residues. Trimming took 5 bases from V and 0 from J, leaving 11 bases between them. From germline, CDR1 is SNHLY and CDR2 FYNNEI.

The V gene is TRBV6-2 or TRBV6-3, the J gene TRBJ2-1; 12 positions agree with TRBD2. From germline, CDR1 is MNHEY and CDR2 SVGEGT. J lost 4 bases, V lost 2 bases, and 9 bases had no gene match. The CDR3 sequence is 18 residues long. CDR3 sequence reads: CASSYHRRTSGEYNEQFF. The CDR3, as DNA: TGTGCCAGCAGTTACCACAGGCGGACTAGCGGGGAATACAATGAGCAGTTCTTC.

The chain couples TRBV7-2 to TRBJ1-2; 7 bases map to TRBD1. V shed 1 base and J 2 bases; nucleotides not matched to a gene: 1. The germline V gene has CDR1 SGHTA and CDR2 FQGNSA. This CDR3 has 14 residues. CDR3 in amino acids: CASSLGQGNYGYTF. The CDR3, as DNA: TGTGCCAGCAGCTTAGGACAGGGAAACTATGGCTACACCTTC.

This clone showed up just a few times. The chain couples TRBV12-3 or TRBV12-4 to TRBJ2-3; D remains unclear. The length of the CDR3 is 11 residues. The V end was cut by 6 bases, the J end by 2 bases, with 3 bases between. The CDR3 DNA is TGTGCCAGCAGACTCACAGATACGCAGTATTTT. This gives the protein CASRLTDTQYF.

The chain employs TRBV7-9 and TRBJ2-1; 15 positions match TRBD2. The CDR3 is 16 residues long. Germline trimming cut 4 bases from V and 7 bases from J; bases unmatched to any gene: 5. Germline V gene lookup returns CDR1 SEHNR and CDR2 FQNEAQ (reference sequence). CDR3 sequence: CASSSIGLAGGNEQFF. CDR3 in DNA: TGTGCCAGCAGCTCGATTGGACTAGCGGGGGGGAATGAGCAGTTCTTC.

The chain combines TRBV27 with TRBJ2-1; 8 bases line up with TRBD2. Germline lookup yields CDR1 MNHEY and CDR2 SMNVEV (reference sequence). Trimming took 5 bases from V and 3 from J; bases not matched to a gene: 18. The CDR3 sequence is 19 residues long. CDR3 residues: CASSPTRAQRGPHYNEQFF. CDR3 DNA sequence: TGTGCCAGCAGTCCCACCCGGGCTCAGCGGGGGCCCCACTACAATGAGCAGTTCTTC.

CDR3 region: CASSIDLVRSSGANVLTF. The CDR3 region has the DNA TGTGCCAGTAGTATAGATCTAGTACGGAGCTCTGGGGCCAACGTCCTGACTTTC. The chain employs TRBV19 and TRBJ2-6; D gene ambiguous. Trimming pared 0 bases from V and 0 bases from J, leaving 12 bases between. The CDR3 sequence is 18 residues long. CDR1 LNHDA and CDR2 SQIVND come from the germline V gene (reference sequence).

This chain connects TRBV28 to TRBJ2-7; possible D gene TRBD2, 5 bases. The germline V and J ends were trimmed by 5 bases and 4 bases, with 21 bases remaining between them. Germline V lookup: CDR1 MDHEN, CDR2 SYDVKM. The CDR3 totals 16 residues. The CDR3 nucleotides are TGTGCCAGCAGTGCACGCCCTAAAAACTGGAGGTACGAGCAGTACTTC. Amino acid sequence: CASSARPKNWRYEQYF. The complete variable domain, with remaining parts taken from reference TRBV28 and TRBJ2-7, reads DVKVTQSSRYLVKRTGEKVFLECVQDMDHENMFWYRQDPGLGLRLIYFSYDVKMKEKGDIPEGYSVSREKKERFSLILESASTNQTSMYLCASSARPKNWRYEQYFGPGTRLTVT.

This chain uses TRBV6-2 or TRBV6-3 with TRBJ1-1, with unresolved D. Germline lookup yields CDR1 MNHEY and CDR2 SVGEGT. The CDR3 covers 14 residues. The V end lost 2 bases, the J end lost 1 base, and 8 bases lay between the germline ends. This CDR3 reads CASSYGLTNTEAFF. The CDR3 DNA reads TGTGCCAGCAGTTACGGACTGACGAACACTGAAGCTTTCTTT.

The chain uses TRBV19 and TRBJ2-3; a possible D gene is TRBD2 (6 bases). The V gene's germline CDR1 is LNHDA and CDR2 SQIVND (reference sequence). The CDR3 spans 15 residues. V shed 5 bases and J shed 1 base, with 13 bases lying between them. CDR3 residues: CASSRGEKGTDTQYF. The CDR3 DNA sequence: TGTGCCAGTAGTCGCGGGGAGAAGGGCACAGATACGCAGTATTTT.

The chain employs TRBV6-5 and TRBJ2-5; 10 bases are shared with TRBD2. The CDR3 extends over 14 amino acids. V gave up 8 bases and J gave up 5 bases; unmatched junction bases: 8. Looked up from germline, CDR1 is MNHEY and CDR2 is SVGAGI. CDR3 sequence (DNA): TGTGCCAGCGGGCAGCGGGGGGGTTTGGAGACCCAGTACTTC. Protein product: CASGQRGGLETQYF.

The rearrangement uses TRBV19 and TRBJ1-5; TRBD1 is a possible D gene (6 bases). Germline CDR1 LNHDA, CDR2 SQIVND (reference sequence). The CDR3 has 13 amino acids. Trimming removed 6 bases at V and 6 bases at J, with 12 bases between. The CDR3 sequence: CASSNREGQPQHF. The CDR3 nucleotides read TGTGCCAGTAGCAACAGGGAGGGTCAGCCCCAGCATTTT.

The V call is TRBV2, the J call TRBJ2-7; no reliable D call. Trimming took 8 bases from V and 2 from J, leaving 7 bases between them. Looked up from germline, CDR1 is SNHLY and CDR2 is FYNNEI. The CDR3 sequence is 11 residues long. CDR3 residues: CASSQTYEQYF. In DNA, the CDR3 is TGTGCCAGCTCACAGACCTACGAGCAGTACTTC.